The rows below give T cell receptor beta chains drawn from one sample of a study of T cell responses to AZD1222 COVID-19 vaccine. Sequencing was performed with immunoSEQ multiplex PCR; in TCRdb, only in-frame clones are kept and a portion is missing. The sample includes tens of thousands of clones, 92% of them seen just once. The sequencing used peripheral blood, collected on day 0 of AZD1222 vaccination. The source is an adult in good health. CDR3s include the opening cysteine and the closing phenylalanine or tryptophan. The order of the fields is clone size, D gene, J gene, V gene, CDR3 DNA, CDR3 protein. D genes are given only for firm matches. Size is omitted from some rows. Given values are once, few, many or a class for expanded clones.

-	TRBD2	TRBJ2-2	TRBV27	TGTGCCAGCAGTATGCGGGAGGCGGGCGGGGAGCTGTTTTTT	CASSMREAGGELFF
-	-	TRBJ1-2	TRBV28	TGTGCCAGCAGTTTATCGGGTTCGGGAAACTATGGCTACACCTTC	CASSLSGSGNYGYTF
once	TRBD2	TRBJ2-3	TRBV28	TGTGCCAGCAGTACCCAAAGCGGGAGAGATACGCAGTATTTT	CASSTQSGRDTQYF
-	-	TRBJ2-7	TRBV28	TGTGCCAGCAGTTTGGGGGGCTACGAGCAGTACTTC	CASSLGGYEQYF
-	TRBD1	TRBJ1-1	TRBV27	TGTGCCAGCAGTTTGGTGACAGGGCACACTGAAGCTTTCTTT	CASSLVTGHTEAFF
-	-	TRBJ1-2	TRBV6-4	TGTGCCAGCAGTGATTTGGAGAACTATGGCTACACCTTC	CASSDLENYGYTF
-	TRBD1	TRBJ1-2	TRBV30	TGTGCCTGGAGTGTACAGGGGGCCTATGGCTACACCTTC	CAWSVQGAYGYTF
-	-	TRBJ2-3	TRBV10-3	TGTGCCGCGGCCCGGGATGATACGCAGTATTTT	CAAARDDTQYF
-	-	TRBJ1-1	TRBV2	TGTGCCAGCAGTGAACAGCAAACTGAAGCTTTCTTT	CASSEQQTEAFF
-	-	TRBJ1-4	TRBV28	TGTGCCAGCAGCTCGGGACAACTAAATGAAAAACTGTTTTTT	CASSSGQLNEKLFF
-	TRBD2	TRBJ2-1	TRBV29-1	TGCAGCGTTGAGACTAGCGGGAGTAGTGAGCAGTTCTTC	CSVETSGSSEQFF
-	-	TRBJ2-1	TRBV24-1	TGTGCCACCAGGGGTAGGGACGGACCGCACAATGAGCAGTTCTTC	CATRGRDGPHNEQFF
-	-	TRBJ1-6	TRBV27	TGTGCCAGCAGGGCCCCCTCCGGGGGCTCTGGGTCACCCCTCCACTTT	CASRAPSGGSGSPLHF
-	-	TRBJ2-3	TRBV9	TGTGCCAGCAGCTCAGGAGGGTCTGGGACGCAGTATTTT	CASSSGGSGTQYF
-	TRBD1	TRBJ2-1	TRBV27	TGTGCCAGCAGGCCCACCGGGACAGGGTCCTACAATGAGCAGTTCTTC	CASRPTGTGSYNEQFF
-	TRBD2	TRBJ2-1	TRBV5-6	TGTGCCAGCAGCTTGGGGGAGGGAGCGGGAGTCATAAATGAGCAGTTCTTC	CASSLGEGAGVINEQFF
-	-	TRBJ1-4	TRBV4-3	TGCGCCAGCAGCCAAGCTGAATGGGGGGTTAATGAAAAACTGTTTTTT	CASSQAEWGVNEKLFF
-	-	TRBJ1-6	TRBV9	TGTGCCAGCAGCGTAGGGGGCAATTCACCCCTCCACTTT	CASSVGGNSPLHF
-	-	TRBJ2-3	TRBV5-4	TGTGCCAGCAGCTTGGATGGGGCCCACCTTCCAGATACGCAGTATTTT	CASSLDGAHLPDTQYF
few	-	TRBJ1-4	TRBV28	TGTGCCAGCAGTCCAGGCCCAACTAATGAAAAACTGTTTTTT	CASSPGPTNEKLFF
-	-	TRBJ1-5	TRBV6-2/TRBV6-3	TGTGCCAGCAGTTACTCGAACCTCGGGCAGCCCCAGCATTTT	CASSYSNLGQPQHF
-	TRBD1	TRBJ2-5	TRBV6-1	TGTGCCAGCAGTGAAGTCACAGGGGAACAAGAGACCCAGTACTTC	CASSEVTGEQETQYF
-	TRBD2	TRBJ2-7	TRBV11-2	TGTGCCAGCAGCGCCGGGACTAGCAGGTACGAGCAGTACTTC	CASSAGTSRYEQYF
-	-	TRBJ2-1	TRBV29-1	TGCAGCGTGGTAGGGGACTTGTTAAACAATGAGCAGTTCTTC	CSVVGDLLNNEQFF
once	-	TRBJ2-7	TRBV27	TGTGCCAGCAGCAAAAGACAGTGGAGCTACGAGCAGTACTTC	CASSKRQWSYEQYF
-	TRBD1	TRBJ2-7	TRBV9	TGTGCCAGCAGCATGTTCGGACAGGGGTACGAGCAGTACTTC	CASSMFGQGYEQYF
once	-	TRBJ2-6	TRBV6-2/TRBV6-3	TGTGCCAGCAGTTTACCAGGGGTCATGTCGGGGGCCAACGTCCTGACTTTC	CASSLPGVMSGANVLTF
once	TRBD1	TRBJ2-7	TRBV10-2	TGCGCCAGCAGGGATATACAGGGGTTCCCGGGGTACGAGCAGTACTTC	CASRDIQGFPGYEQYF
once	-	TRBJ2-5	TRBV7-2	TGTGCCAGCAGCTTAGGTGGTGCACCACAAGAGACCCAGTACTTC	CASSLGGAPQETQYF
-	TRBD1	TRBJ1-1	TRBV27	TGTGCCAGCATTAGAGACAGGGGGGGCACTGAAGCTTTCTTT	CASIRDRGGTEAFF
-	-	TRBJ2-2	TRBV28	TGTGCCACCCTCCCCCTTGAGGGACTCACGAACACCGGGGAGCTGTTTTTT	CATLPLEGLTNTGELFF
once	-	TRBJ2-7	TRBV28	TGTGCCAGCAGCTACAGGGTCGGGGGCGAGCAGTACTTC	CASSYRVGGEQYF
-	TRBD2	TRBJ2-7	TRBV25-1	TGTGCCAGCAGTGAATATGGTTGGGCTAGCGGCTCCTACGAGCAGTACTTC	CASSEYGWASGSYEQYF
-	-	TRBJ2-3	TRBV2	TGTGCCAGTAGCGTGAGCACAGATACGCAGTATTTT	CASSVSTDTQYF
-	-	TRBJ2-7	TRBV5-4	TGTGCCAGCAGCCAGAACTACGAGCAGTACTTC	CASSQNYEQYF
-	TRBD2	TRBJ2-7	TRBV5-1	TGCGCCAGCAGCAATCTTTTTCGGGACTATACCTACGAGCAGTACTTC	CASSNLFRDYTYEQYF
-	-	TRBJ2-3	TRBV9	TGTGCCAGCAGCGTACTTCAGTTCCCCTTCACAGATACGCAGTATTTT	CASSVLQFPFTDTQYF
-	-	TRBJ1-1	TRBV7-9	TGTGCCAGCAGCTTAGAGGGCCCCGAAGCTTTCTTT	CASSLEGPEAFF
once	-	TRBJ1-1	TRBV2	TGTGCCAGCACCCGGGAGACTGAAGCTTTCTTT	CASTRETEAFF
-	-	TRBJ2-1	TRBV30	TGTGCCTGGAGTCGGTGGGATGAGCAGTTCTTC	CAWSRWDEQFF
-	-	TRBJ2-2	TRBV29-1	TGCAGCGCCAGCTCTCGGTGGGATCGGACCGGGGAGCTGTTTTTT	CSASSRWDRTGELFF